A selection of T cell receptor beta chains follows, all from one sample in a study of STAT3 mutations in large granular lymphocyte leukemia. This table comes from immunoSEQ multiplex PCR, and its TCRdb copy is limited to in-frame clones, with some not included. The sample has 30,000 to 35,000 clones, about three quarters seen once; the top ten hold roughly 30%. Sequencing was carried out using peripheral blood mononuclear cells. All receptors derive from a woman in her forties or fifties with T-cell large granular lymphocyte leukemia. Some clones in this sample may be carry-over from other donors' samples. Both conserved end residues are part of each CDR3. The D gene is left open where the match is weak. Where a row states a size, it is once, few, many or the class of an expanded clone; other rows omit it.

>TRBV7-9|TRBJ2-5|.|.
TGTGCCAGCAGCTTTCCCCAAGAGACCCAGTACTTC
CASSFPQETQYF
>TRBV29-1|TRBJ2-5|.|.
TGCAGCGTTGAAGGGCAGTTACAAGAGACCCAGTACTTC
CSVEGQLQETQYF
>TRBV5-1|TRBJ1-2|.|.
TGCGCCAGCAGCTTGGGGAGGAACGCGCCAAACGGGGGCTACACCTTC
CASSLGRNAPNGGYTF
>TRBV29-1|TRBJ1-2|TRBD1|.
TGCAGCGCGACAGGGGGCGCGCACTATGGCTACACCTTC
CSATGGAHYGYTF
>TRBV18|TRBJ2-3|TRBD2|.
TGTGCCAGCTCACCAGGACTAGCGGGAGCCGATACGCAGTATTTT
CASSPGLAGADTQYF
>TRBV27|TRBJ1-5|.|.
TGTGCCAGCAGTTTCTATCTCCCCAGACCATACAATCAGCCCCAGCATTTT
CASSFYLPRPYNQPQHF
>TRBV11-1|TRBJ2-7|TRBD2|.
TGTGCCAGCAGCCCTTCTAGCGGGAGCAGGTCAGGCGAGCAGTACTTC
CASSPSSGSRSGEQYF
>TRBV5-1|TRBJ1-1|TRBD1|few
TGCGCCAGCAGCTTGGAGGGGGCGCGGAGTGAAGCTTTCTTT
CASSLEGARSEAFF
>TRBV28|TRBJ1-2|.|.
TGTGCCAGCAGTTACTCCTCGGGGCGGCTTAACTATGGCTACACCTTC
CASSYSSGRLNYGYTF
>TRBV28|TRBJ1-2|TRBD1|.
TGTGCCAGCAGTTTGTCCAGGGGGACGAGCTATGGCTACACCTTC
CASSLSRGTSYGYTF
>TRBV18|TRBJ2-4|.|.
TGTGCCAGCTCACCTAACCAGCTCTATGGGAACATTCAGTACTTC
CASSPNQLYGNIQYF
>TRBV6-1|TRBJ2-3|TRBD1|.
TGTGCCAGCAGGGGGACAGGTTCGACAGATACGCAGTATTTT
CASRGTGSTDTQYF
>TRBV5-1|TRBJ2-2|TRBD2|.
TGCGCCAGCAGCTTGAACCAGCGGGAGTACACCGGGGAGCTGTTTTTT
CASSLNQREYTGELFF
>TRBV30|TRBJ1-1|.|.
TGTGCCTGGAGCCCCACTCCCGGGCGTACGGCTTTCTTT
CAWSPTPGRTAFF
>TRBV7-9|TRBJ2-7|.|few
TGTGCCAGCAGCAAGAGGGGCGGCTACGAGCAGTACTTC
CASSKRGGYEQYF
>TRBV14|TRBJ2-7|.|.
TGTGCCAGCAGCCAAGTGAGGGGCTACGAGCAGTACTTC
CASSQVRGYEQYF
>TRBV27|TRBJ2-2|.|.
TGTGCCAGCAGTTTATCGTTAGGCTTTACCGCGAACACCGGGGAGCTGTTTTTT
CASSLSLGFTANTGELFF
>TRBV30|TRBJ1-5|.|.
TGTGCCTGGAGTGTCGCGGGGTCCCAGCCCCAGCATTTT
CAWSVAGSQPQHF
>TRBV11-2|TRBJ1-4|.|.
TGTGCCAGCAGCTTACAGGTTAATGAAAAACTGTTTTTT
CASSLQVNEKLFF
>TRBV6-9|TRBJ2-7|.|.
TGTGCCAGCAGGCCCGAACCCGGGACATTCTACGAGCAGTACTTC
CASRPEPGTFYEQYF
>TRBV18|TRBJ2-5|.|.
TGTGCCAGCTCACCAAGGGGACTCCTCCAAGAGACCCAGTACTTC
CASSPRGLLQETQYF
>TRBV28|TRBJ1-5|.|.
TGTGCCAGCAGTTTAGGGGGGCTCGGCAATCAGCCCCAGCATTTT
CASSLGGLGNQPQHF
>TRBV9|TRBJ1-1|.|.
TGTGCCAGCAGCTCAGGACGGTTTTCGCACACTGAAGCTTTCTTT
CASSSGRFSHTEAFF
>TRBV18|TRBJ2-3|.|.
TGTGCCAGCTCACCGCGGCACCCAGATACGCAGTATTTT
CASSPRHPDTQYF
>TRBV9|TRBJ2-1|TRBD2|.
TGTGCCAGCAGCACTCCACTAGCGGGAGTTTCAGGCGAGCAGTTCTTC
CASSTPLAGVSGEQFF
>TRBV19|TRBJ2-7|TRBD1|.
TGTGCCAGTAGTCCCCGCGGACAGGTCTCCTACGAGCAGTACTTC
CASSPRGQVSYEQYF
>TRBV11-2|TRBJ1-2|.|.
TGTGCCAGCAGCTTATCCGGGACTAGTAGCTATGGCTACACCTTC
CASSLSGTSSYGYTF
>TRBV12-5|TRBJ2-2|.|.
TGTGCTAGTGGTCCGGACCTGCCCGGGGAGCTGTTTTTT
CASGPDLPGELFF
>TRBV7-2|TRBJ1-2|.|.
TGTGCCAGCAGCTTAAGCAGGGACTATGGCTACACCTTC
CASSLSRDYGYTF